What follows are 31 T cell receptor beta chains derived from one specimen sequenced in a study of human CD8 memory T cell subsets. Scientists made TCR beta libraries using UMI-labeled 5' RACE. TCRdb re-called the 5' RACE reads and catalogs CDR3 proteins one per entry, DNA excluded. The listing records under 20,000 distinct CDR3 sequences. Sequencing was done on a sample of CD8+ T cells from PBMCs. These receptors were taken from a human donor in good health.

CDR3 region: CSAPGPQTSTDTQYF. The chain is built from TRBV20-1 and TRBJ2-3; with no DNA, the TCRdb D assignment of TRBD1 cannot be verified. CDR1 is DFQATT and CDR2 is SNEGSKA in the germline V gene (reference sequence). The CDR3 is 15 amino acids.

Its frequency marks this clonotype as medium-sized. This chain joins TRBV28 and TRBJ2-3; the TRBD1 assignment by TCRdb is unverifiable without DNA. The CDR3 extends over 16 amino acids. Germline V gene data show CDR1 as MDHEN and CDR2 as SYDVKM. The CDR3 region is CASSLFGGRTTDTQYF.

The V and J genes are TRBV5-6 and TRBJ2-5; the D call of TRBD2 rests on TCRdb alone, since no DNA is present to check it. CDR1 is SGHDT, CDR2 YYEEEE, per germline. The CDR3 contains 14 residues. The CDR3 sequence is CASSNLGGLETQYF.

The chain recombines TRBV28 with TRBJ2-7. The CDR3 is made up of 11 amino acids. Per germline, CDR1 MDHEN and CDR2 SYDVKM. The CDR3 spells CASSFMYEQYF.

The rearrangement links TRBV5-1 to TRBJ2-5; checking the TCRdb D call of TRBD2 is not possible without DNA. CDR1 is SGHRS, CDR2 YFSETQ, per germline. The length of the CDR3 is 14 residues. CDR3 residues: CASSYTSGGETQYF.

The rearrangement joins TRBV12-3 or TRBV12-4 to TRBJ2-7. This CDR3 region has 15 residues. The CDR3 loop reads CASRPREGNLYEQYF.

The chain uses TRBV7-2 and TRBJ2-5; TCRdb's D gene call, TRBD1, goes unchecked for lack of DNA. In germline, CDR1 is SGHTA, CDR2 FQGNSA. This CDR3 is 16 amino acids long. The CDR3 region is CASSLSVERTGETQYF.

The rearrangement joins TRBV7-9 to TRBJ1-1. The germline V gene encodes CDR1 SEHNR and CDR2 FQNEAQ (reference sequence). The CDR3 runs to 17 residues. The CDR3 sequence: CASSPGTSGGMNTEAFF.

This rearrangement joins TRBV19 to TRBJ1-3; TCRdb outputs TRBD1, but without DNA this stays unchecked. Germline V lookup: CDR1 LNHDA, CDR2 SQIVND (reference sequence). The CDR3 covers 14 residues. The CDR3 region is CASSIPASGNTIYF.

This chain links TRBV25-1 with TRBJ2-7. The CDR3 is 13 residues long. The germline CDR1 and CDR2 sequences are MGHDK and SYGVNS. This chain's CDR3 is CASSESNRDEQYF.

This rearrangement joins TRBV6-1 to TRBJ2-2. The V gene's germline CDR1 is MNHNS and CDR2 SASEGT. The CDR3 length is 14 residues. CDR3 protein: CASSRQSATGELFF.

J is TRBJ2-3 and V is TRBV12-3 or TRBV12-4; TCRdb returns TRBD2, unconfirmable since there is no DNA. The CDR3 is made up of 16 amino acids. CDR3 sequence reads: CASSLDLTSVADTQYF.

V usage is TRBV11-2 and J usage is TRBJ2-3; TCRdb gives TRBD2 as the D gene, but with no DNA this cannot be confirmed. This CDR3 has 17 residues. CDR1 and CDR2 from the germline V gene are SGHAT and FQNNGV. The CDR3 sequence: CASSLDGTSRRWDTQYF.

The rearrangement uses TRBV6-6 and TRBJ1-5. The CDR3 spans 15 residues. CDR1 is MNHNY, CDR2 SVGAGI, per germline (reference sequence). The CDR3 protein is CASSSSGEGNQPQHF.

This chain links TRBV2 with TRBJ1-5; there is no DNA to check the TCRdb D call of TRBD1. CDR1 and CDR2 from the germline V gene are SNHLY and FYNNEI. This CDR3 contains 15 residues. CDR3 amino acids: CASSETGRDGQPQHF.

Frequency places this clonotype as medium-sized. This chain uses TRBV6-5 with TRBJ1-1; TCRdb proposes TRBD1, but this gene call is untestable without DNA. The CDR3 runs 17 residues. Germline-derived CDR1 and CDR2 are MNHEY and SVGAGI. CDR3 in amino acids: CASRPKTGSLVRPEAFF.

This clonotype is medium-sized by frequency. The CDR3 sequence: CASSGFSYSANTGELFF. The V call is TRBV28, the J call TRBJ2-2. Germline CDR1 and CDR2: MDHEN and SYDVKM. CDR3 size: 17 residues.

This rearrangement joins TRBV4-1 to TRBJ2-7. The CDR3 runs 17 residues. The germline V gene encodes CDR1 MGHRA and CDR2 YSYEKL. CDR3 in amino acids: CASSQDRSVDDRGEQYF.

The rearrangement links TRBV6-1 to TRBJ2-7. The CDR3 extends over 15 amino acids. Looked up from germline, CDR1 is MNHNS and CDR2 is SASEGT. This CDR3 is CASSYSYDTPYEQYF.

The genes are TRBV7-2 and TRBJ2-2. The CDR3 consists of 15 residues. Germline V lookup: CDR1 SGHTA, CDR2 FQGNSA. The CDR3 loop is CASSLAGVNGGELFF. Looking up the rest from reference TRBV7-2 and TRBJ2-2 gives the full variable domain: GAGVSQSPSNKVTEKGKDVELRCDPISGHTALYWYRQSLGQGLEFLIYFQGNSAPDKSGLPSDRFSAERTGGSVSTLTIQRTQQEDSAVYLCASSLAGVNGGELFFGEGSRLTVL.

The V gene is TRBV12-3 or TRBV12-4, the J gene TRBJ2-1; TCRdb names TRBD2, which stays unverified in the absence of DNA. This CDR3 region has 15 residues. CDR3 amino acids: CASSLTSGGSNEQFF.

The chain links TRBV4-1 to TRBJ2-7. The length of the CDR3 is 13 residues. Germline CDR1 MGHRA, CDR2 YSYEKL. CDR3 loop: CASSQEAYYEQYF.

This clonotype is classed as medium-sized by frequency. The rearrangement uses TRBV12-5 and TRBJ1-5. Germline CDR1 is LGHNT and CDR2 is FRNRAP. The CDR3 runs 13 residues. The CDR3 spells CASGLGEGQPQHF.

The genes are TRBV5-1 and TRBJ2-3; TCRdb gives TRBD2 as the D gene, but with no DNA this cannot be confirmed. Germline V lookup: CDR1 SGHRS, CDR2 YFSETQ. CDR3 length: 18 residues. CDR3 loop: CASSGRLAGGSEVDTQYF.

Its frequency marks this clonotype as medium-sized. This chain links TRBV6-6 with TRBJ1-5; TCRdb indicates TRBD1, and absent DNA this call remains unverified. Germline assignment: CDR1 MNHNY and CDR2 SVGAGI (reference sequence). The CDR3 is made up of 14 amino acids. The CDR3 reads CASDQGIRNQPQHF.

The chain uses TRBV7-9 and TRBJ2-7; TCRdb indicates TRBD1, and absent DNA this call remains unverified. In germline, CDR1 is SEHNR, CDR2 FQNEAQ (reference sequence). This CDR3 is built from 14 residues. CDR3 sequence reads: CASSSRTGMNEQYF.

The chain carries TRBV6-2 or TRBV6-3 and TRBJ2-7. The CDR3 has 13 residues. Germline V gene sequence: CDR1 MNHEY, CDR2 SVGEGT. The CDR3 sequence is CASSYGLFYEQYF.

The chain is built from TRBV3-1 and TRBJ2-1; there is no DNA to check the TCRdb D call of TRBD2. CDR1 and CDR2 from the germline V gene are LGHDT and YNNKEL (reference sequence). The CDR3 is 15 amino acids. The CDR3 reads CASSQERSVYNEQFF.

CDR3 amino acids: CASSSLMSGRDNEQFF. This rearrangement joins TRBV13 to TRBJ2-1; the D call of TRBD2 rests on TCRdb alone, since no DNA is present to check it. The CDR3 length is 16 residues. Germline values: CDR1 PRHDT, CDR2 FYEKMQ (reference sequence). Full variable domain (missing parts from reference TRBV13 and TRBJ2-1): AAGVIQSPRHLIKEKRETATLKCYPIPRHDTVYWYQQGPGQDPQFLISFYEKMQSDKGSIPDRFSAQQFSDYHSELNMSSLELGDSALYFCASSSLMSGRDNEQFFGPGTRLTVL.

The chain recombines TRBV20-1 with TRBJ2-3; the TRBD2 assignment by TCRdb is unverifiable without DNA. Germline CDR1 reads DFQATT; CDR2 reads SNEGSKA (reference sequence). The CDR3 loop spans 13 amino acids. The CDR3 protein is CSASGGALDTQYF.

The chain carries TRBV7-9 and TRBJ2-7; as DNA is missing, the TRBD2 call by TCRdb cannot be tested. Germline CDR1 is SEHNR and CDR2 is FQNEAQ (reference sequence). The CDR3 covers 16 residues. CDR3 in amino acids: CASSFPTSGGSGEQYF. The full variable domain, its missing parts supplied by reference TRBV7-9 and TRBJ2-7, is DTGVSQNPRHKITKRGQNVTFRCDPISEHNRLYWYRQTLGQGPEFLTYFQNEAQLEKSRLLSDRFSAERPKGSFSTLEIQRTEQGDSAMYLCASSFPTSGGSGEQYFGPGTRLTVT.